This record looks at one T cell receptor (beta chain) sequence and its context. These data originate in a study of shared clonotypes between healthy human individuals. Germline V gene lookup returns CDR1 SGDLS and CDR2 YYNGEE. The CDR3 is 15 residues long. The V gene end was trimmed by 5 bases and the J gene end by 2 bases; junction bases not matched to a gene: 9. Genomic DNA belonging to each subset was distributed in equal measure over several immunoSEQ plates. Assay: immunoSEQ multiplex PCR; the TCRdb copy retains only in-frame clones and omits some. The sample lists about 1.5 million clones; about 96% were seen once.

The sequenced sample was naive CD4+ T cells sorted from blood. Indicated subset: CD45RA+ positively selected. The chain has TRBV9 and TRBJ2-5; 7 positions agree with TRBD1. This receptor was identified in a man aged 25 to 40 in good health. This CDR3 is CASSPTGIWQETQYF. The CDR3 DNA reads TGTGCCAGCAGTCCGACAGGGATCTGGCAAGAGACCCAGTACTTC.